This T cell receptor beta chain was retrieved from a study of Graves' ophthalmopathy and Graves' hyperthyroidism. The study's findings and limits: Ophthalmopathy could be told apart from stable hyperthyroidism by a 13-signature model (approximately 90% sensitivity, 70% to 84% specificity).

About this clonotype itself: Its specificity is unknown.

CDR3 regions of TCR beta were amplified from RNA transcripts. Second-round multiplex PCR came after a first-round RT-PCR that employed HTBI primers. TCRdb independently ran MiXCR on the multiplex PCR reads; one entry per CDR3 protein. This sample has over 500,000 distinct CDR3 sequences, with approximately 22% found just once. No progression to ophthalmopathy over 18 months defined stable hyperthyroidism. After removal of 5 bases from V and 5 bases from J, the junction contained 7 bases not matched to a gene. The CDR3 consists of 14 residues. The germline gives CDR1 MNHEY, CDR2 SVGEGT. The chain combines TRBV6-2 or TRBV6-3 with TRBJ2-7; TRBD1 aligns across 9 bases. The sequence derives from a woman younger than 30 with stable Graves' hyperthyroidism. Some clones in this sample may be carry-over from other donors' samples. Sequenced sample: peripheral blood. The CDR3 nucleotides read TGTGCCAGCAGTCCGGGACAGGGATCGAACGAGCAGTACTTC. Translation: CASSPGQGSNEQYF.